The clone carrying this T cell receptor (beta chain) was found a few times. What it recognizes is unknown. This entry belongs to a study of T cell responses to AZD1222 COVID-19 vaccine. Study-wide results and limits: Clonal diversity may have been underestimated, and the donors were mostly white British, with more females than males. It was only a handful of AZD1222 recipients who were seropositive at baseline.

The protocol was immunoSEQ multiplex PCR, while the TCRdb copy is restricted to in-frame clones and leaves out a portion. The sample consists of about 130,000 clones, approximately 85% of them appearing once. Sequenced here: peripheral blood, sampled 28 days after the second AZD1222 dose. The receptor's source is an adult who received the AZD1222 COVID-19 vaccine.

The CDR3 spells CASSDSMGGPQHF. The CDR3 region has the DNA TGTGCCAGCAGTGACTCAATGGGTGGGCCCCAGCATTTT. The V and J genes are TRBV6-4 and TRBJ1-5; D gene unclear. The CDR3 loop spans 13 amino acids. Germline CDR1 MRHNA, CDR2 SNTAGT. Trimming took off 0 bases at V and 9 bases at J, with 9 bases between the two ends.